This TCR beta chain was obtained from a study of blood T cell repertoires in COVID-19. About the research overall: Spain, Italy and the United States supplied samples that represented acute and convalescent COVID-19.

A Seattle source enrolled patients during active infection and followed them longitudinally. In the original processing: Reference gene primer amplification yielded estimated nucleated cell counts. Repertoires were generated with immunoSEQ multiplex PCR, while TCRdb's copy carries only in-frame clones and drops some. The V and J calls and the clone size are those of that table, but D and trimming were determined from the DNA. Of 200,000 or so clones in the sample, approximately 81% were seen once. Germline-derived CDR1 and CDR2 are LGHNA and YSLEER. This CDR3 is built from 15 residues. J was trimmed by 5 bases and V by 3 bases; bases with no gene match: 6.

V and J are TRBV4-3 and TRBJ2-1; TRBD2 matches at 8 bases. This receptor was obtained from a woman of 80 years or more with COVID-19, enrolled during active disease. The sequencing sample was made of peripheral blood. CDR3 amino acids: CASSHGGRGDNEQFF. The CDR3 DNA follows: TGCGCCAGCAGCCATGGGGGGCGGGGGGACAATGAGCAGTTCTTC.